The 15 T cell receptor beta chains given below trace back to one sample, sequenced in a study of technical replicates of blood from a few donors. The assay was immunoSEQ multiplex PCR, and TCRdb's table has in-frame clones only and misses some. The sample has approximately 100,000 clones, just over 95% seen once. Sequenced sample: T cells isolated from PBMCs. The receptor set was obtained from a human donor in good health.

CDR3 nucleotide sequence: TGTGCCAGTCATGCGGACATCGGAGGGAACACCATATATTTT. This encodes CASHADIGGNTIYF. The chain couples TRBV28 to TRBJ1-3; D might be TRBD1 (5 bases). This CDR3 region has 14 residues. Germline V lookup: CDR1 MDHEN, CDR2 SYDVKM. V shed 9 bases and J shed 7 bases, with 19 bases lying between them.

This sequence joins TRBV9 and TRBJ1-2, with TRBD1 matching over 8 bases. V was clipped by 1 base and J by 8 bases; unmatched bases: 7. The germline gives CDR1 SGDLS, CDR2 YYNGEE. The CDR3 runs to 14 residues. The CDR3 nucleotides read TGTGCCAGCAGCGTAACGGGACAGGCAGAGGGCTACACCTTC. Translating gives CASSVTGQAEGYTF.

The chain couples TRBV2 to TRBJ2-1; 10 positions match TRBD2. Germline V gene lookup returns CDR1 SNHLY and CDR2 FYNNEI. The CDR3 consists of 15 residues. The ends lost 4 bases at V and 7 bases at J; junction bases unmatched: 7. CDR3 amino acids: CASSGSGRALNEQFF. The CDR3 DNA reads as TGTGCCAGCAGTGGGAGCGGGAGGGCCTTAAATGAGCAGTTCTTC.

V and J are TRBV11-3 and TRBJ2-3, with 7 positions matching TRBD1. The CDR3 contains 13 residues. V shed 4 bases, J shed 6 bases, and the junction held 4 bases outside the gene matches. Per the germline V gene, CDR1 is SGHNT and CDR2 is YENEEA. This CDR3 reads CASSSGTADTQYF. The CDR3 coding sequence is TGTGCCAGCAGCTCCGGGACAGCCGATACGCAGTATTTT.

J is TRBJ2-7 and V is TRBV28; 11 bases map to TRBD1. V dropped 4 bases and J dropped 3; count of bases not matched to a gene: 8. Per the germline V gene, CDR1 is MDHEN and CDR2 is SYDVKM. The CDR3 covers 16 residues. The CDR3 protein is CASSYIGGTGGYEQYF. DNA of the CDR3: TGTGCCAGCAGTTATATAGGTGGGACAGGGGGCTACGAGCAGTACTTC.

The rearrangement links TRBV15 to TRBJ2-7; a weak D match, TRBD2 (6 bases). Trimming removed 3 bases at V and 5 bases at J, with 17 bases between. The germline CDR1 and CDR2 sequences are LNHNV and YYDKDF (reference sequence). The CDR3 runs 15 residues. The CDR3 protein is CATSSRGGWTNEQYF. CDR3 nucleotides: TGTGCCACCAGCAGCCGGGGAGGTTGGACCAACGAGCAGTACTTC.

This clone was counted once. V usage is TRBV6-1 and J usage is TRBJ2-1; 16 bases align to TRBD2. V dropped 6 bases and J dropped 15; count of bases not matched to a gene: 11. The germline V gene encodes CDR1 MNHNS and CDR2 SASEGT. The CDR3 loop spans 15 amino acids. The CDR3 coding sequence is TGTGCCAGCAGAACAACCGGGACTAGCGGGGGGGGGCTGTTCTTC. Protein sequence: CASRTTGTSGGGLFF.

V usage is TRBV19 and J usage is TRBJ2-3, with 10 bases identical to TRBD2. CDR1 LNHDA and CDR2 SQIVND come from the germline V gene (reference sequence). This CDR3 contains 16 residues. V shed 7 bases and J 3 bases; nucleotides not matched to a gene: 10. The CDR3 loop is CASNEAGGPLTDTQYF. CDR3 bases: TGTGCCAGTAATGAAGCGGGAGGGCCTTTGACAGATACGCAGTATTTT.

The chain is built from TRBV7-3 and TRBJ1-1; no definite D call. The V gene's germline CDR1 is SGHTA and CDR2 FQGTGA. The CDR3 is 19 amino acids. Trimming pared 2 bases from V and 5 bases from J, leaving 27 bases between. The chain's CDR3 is CASSLLGPEAGRVWTEAFF. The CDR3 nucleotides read TGTGCCAGCAGCTTATTAGGTCCTGAAGCCGGTCGGGTCTGGACTGAAGCTTTCTTT.

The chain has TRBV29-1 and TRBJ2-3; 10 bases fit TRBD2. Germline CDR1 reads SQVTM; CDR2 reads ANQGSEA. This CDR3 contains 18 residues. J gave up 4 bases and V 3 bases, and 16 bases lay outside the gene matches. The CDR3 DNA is TGCAGCGTTGACGGGGCCTTGGTTAGCGGGAGGAGGGCAGATACGCAGTATTTT. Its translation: CSVDGALVSGRRADTQYF.

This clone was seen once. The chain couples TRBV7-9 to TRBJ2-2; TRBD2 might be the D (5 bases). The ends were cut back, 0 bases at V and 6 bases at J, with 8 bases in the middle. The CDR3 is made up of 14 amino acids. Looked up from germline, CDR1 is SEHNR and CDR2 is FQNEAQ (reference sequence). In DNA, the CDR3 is TGTGCCAGCAGCTTAGCGCGGGTATCCGGGGAGCTGTTTTTT. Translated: CASSLARVSGELFF. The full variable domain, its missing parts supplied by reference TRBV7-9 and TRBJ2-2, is DTGVSQNPRHKITKRGQNVTFRCDPISEHNRLYWYRQTLGQGPEFLTYFQNEAQLEKSRLLSDRFSAERPKGSFSTLEIQRTEQGDSAMYLCASSLARVSGELFFGEGSRLTVL.

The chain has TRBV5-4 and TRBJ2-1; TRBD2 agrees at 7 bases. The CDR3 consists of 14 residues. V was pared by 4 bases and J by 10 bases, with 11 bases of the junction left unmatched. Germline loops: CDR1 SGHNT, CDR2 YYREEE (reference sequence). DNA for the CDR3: TGTGCCAGCAGCACCTCTAGCGGACCGTCGGAGCAGTTCTTC. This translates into CASSTSSGPSEQFF.

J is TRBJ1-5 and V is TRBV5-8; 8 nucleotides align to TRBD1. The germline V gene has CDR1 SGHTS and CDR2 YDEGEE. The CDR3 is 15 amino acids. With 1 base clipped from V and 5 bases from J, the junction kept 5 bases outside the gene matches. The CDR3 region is CASSLNRGDDQPQHF. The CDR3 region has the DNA TGTGCCAGCAGCTTGAACAGGGGGGATGATCAGCCCCAGCATTTT.

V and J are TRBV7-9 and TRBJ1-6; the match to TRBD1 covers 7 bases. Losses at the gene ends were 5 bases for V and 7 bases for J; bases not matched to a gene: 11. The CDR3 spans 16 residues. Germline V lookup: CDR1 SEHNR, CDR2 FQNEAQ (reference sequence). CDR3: CASSPSGRDSNSPLHF. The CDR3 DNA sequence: TGTGCCAGCAGCCCGAGTGGAAGGGACAGCAATTCACCCCTCCACTTT. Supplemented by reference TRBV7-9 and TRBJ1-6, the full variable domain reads DTGVSQNPRHKITKRGQNVTFRCDPISEHNRLYWYRQTLGQGPEFLTYFQNEAQLEKSRLLSDRFSAERPKGSFSTLEIQRTEQGDSAMYLCASSPSGRDSNSPLHFGNGTRLTVT.

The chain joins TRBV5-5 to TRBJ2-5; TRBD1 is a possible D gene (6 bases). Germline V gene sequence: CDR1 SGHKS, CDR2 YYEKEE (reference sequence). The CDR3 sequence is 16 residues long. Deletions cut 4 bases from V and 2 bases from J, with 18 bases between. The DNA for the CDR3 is TGTGCCAGCAGCCTAAGACAGGCGATTATACAAGAGACCCAGTACTTC. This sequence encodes CASSLRQAIIQETQYF.